This entry lists 11 T cell receptor beta chains sequenced from one sample in a study of identical twins. TCRdb passed the 5' RACE reads through MiXCR, listing each CDR3 protein once. In the table there are about 890,000 distinct CDR3 sequences, roughly an eighth of which are singletons. This sample was also put to use in a study of yellow fever vaccine responses in identical twins.

Sequenced: PBMCs. The receptors derive from a young woman in good health.

This clonotype was found a few times. This sequence joins TRBV27 and TRBJ2-1; a possible D gene is TRBD1 (5 bases). The V gene's germline CDR1 is MNHEY and CDR2 SMNVEV (reference sequence). This CDR3 spans 12 amino acids. V was clipped by 3 bases and J by 9 bases, with 9 bases between them. CDR3 sequence reads: CASSFRVGEQFF. As DNA, the CDR3 is TGTGCCAGCAGTTTCAGGGTCGGTGAGCAGTTCTTC.

This clonotype turned up a few times. CDR3 coding DNA: TGTGCCACCAGCAATAGACAGGGGCGAAACACCATATATTTT. The encoded protein is CATSNRQGRNTIYF. This chain joins TRBV15 and TRBJ1-3; 8 bases are shared with TRBD1. The CDR3 is 14 amino acids. V shed 4 bases and J 5 bases; nucleotides not matched to a gene: 4. CDR1 LNHNV and CDR2 YYDKDF come from the germline V gene (reference sequence).

The chain employs TRBV7-9 and TRBJ2-7; D unresolved. CDR1 is SEHNR, CDR2 FQNEAQ, per germline (reference sequence). The V gene lost 5 bases and the J gene lost 5 bases, with 16 bases spanning the gap. This CDR3 has 14 amino acids. The DNA of the CDR3 is TGTGCCAGCAGCCTTAGAGACCTAGGCGACGAGCAGTACTTC. Translated, it gives CASSLRDLGDEQYF.

This clonotype has just a few counts. V is TRBV20-1 and J is TRBJ2-1; TRBD2 matches at 10 bases. The CDR3 loop spans 19 amino acids. From germline, CDR1 is DFQATT and CDR2 SNEGSKA (reference sequence). Trimming took 7 bases from V and 0 from J; bases not matched to a gene: 18. The CDR3 protein is CSVSTEYSGGLDSYNEQFF. As DNA, the CDR3 is TGCAGTGTTTCGACTGAATATAGCGGGGGGCTCGACTCCTACAATGAGCAGTTCTTC.

This clonotype has more than one count but fewer than ten. This chain connects TRBV15 to TRBJ2-5, with D possibly matching TRBD1 (6 bases). Trimming took 9 bases from V and 0 from J, leaving 17 bases between them. There are 15 residues in the CDR3. Germline-derived CDR1 and CDR2 are LNHNV and YYDKDF (reference sequence). The CDR3 DNA reads TGTGCCACTACCTCAGAAAGGGGGAACCAAGAGACCCAGTACTTC. Translated, it gives CATTSERGNQETQYF.

The chain uses TRBV20-1 and TRBJ1-1, with D unresolved. CDR3 length: 13 residues. Germline CDR1 and CDR2: DFQATT and SNEGSKA (reference sequence). V was cut by 1 base and J by 2 bases, with 8 bases left in between. The CDR3 here is CSARVQINTEAFF. The CDR3 DNA reads TGCAGTGCTAGAGTACAGATTAACACTGAAGCTTTCTTT.

This clonotype occurred many times. The chain uses TRBV7-2 and TRBJ1-5; D uncertain. Trimming removed 4 bases at V and 3 bases at J, with 4 bases between. There are 12 residues in the CDR3. In germline, CDR1 is SGHTA, CDR2 FQGNSA. This CDR3 reads CASSSYNQPQHF. CDR3 DNA: TGTGCCAGCAGCTCATACAATCAGCCCCAGCATTTT.

CDR3 coding DNA: TGTGCCAGCAGTTACTCGTGGGGGTATGAGCAGTTCTTC. Translation: CASSYSWGYEQFF. The chain uses TRBV6-5 and TRBJ2-1, with D perhaps assigned TRBD1 or TRBD2 (5 bases each). With 0 bases removed from V and 8 bases from J, the gap between germline ends came to 8 bases. This CDR3 has 13 amino acids. CDR1 is MNHEY and CDR2 is SVGAGI in the germline V gene.

The chain combines TRBV2 with TRBJ1-1, with 9 bases aligning to TRBD1. This CDR3 spans 16 amino acids. The junction had 15 bases not matched to a gene; V was cut back by 7 bases and J by 6 bases. Germline V gives CDR1 SNHLY, CDR2 FYNNEI. CDR3 DNA sequence: TGTGCCAGCACTAAAGATAGGGGACAGGGCGAATCTGAAGCTTTCTTT. As protein: CASTKDRGQGESEAFF.

The CDR3 DNA follows: TGCAGTGCTGACACAACAGGGAGCTCCTACAATGAGCAGTTCTTC. This encodes CSADTTGSSYNEQFF. The V gene is TRBV20-1, the J gene TRBJ2-1; a possible D gene is TRBD1 (6 bases). CDR1 and CDR2 from the germline V gene are DFQATT and SNEGSKA (reference sequence). This CDR3 is 15 amino acids long. V was cut by 5 bases and J by 0 bases, with 14 bases left in between.

V and J are TRBV5-6 and TRBJ2-7, with D unclear. This CDR3 contains 12 residues. Trimming stripped 4 bases from V and 4 bases from J, with 9 bases between. The germline V gene has CDR1 SGHDT and CDR2 YYEEEE. In nucleotides, the CDR3 is TGTGCCAGCAGCACAAGCCGATACGAGCAGTACTTC. Translating gives CASSTSRYEQYF.